This TCR beta chain was sequenced for a study of shared clonotypes between healthy human individuals. Comment on this clone: What it binds is not known.

The study ran the assay at deep level. The material for each subset, its genomic DNA, was split evenly across several immunoSEQ plates. Method: immunoSEQ multiplex PCR; TCRdb's copy keeps in-frame clones and lacks some. The repertoire holds some 79,000 clones, with 50% to 70% as singletons. General study findings and limits: Against clonotypes common to all four donors, non-shared ones had lower generation probabilities.

Germline V gives CDR1 LNHDA, CDR2 SQIVND (reference sequence). The V end lost 3 bases, the J end lost 7 bases, and 18 bases lay between the germline ends. The CDR3 extends over 15 amino acids. The chain uses TRBV19 and TRBJ1-2; maybe TRBD1 (5 bases). The sequence came from a man aged 25-45 years in good health. The sequencing sample was made of memory CD8+ T cells sorted from blood. The sample's subset: CD45RO+ cells pooled with CCR7-negative TemRA cells. CDR3 sequence reads: CASSIFFGALGGYTF. The CDR3 nucleotides are TGTGCCAGTAGTATTTTCTTCGGGGCCCTGGGTGGCTACACCTTC.